This T cell receptor beta chain was recovered during a study of naive and memory T cell subsets. After the first PCR, alpha and beta chain libraries were processed separately. CD4 T cells were positively selected, then CD8 T cells from the CD4-negative fraction. V lost 2 bases and J lost 8; bases outside the gene matches: 10. Germline loops: CDR1 GTSNPN, CDR2 SVGIG (reference sequence). The CDR3 consists of 14 residues. The study's findings and limits: Diversity fell and Gini index rose from naive through CM, EM, EMRA.

Comment on this clonotype: The antigen is unknown.

Two oligonucleotides, mixed equimolar, formed the beta constant-region primer covering TRBC1 and TRBC2. Nested alpha and beta constant-region primers with the SP2 primer drove four PCR rounds on ligated cDNA. An oligonucleotide with the SP2 primer and a 12-nucleotide UMI was ligated to the cDNA 3' end. TCRdb ran MiXCR on the UMI-ligation and nested PCR reads and lists one entry per CDR3 protein. The table lists about 22,000 distinct CDR3 sequences, over 7% of them singletons. Specimen: central memory CD8+ T cells from blood. The rearrangement uses TRBV30 and TRBJ2-3; 7 positions agree with TRBD2. The source of this sequence is a human donor in good health. The CDR3 DNA sequence: TGTGCCTGGAGTCCGGGGGGAGGATTGGGTACGCAGTATTTT. Its translation is CAWSPGGGLGTQYF.